This T cell receptor beta chain was captured by sequencing in a study of vaccination effects on CD4 cells after COVID-19. Study-level information: Cultures used about 2 million PBMC per well, about 10 IU/ml IL-2 and about 10 ug/ml peptides. Study-level points and caveats: In the late period after vaccination, infection- and vaccine-induced clones contracted markedly.

Having been cultured for around ten days, the cells underwent CD4+ T cell isolation. Each participant was administered two doses of either the BNT162b2 or the mRNA-1273 vaccine. Sequencing used immunoSEQ multiplex PCR; TCRdb keeps in-frame clones, though not all of them. The data hold about 45,000 clones, with over 60% observed a single time. Germline V gene data show CDR1 as SNHLY and CDR2 as FYNNEI. With 9 bases removed from V and 0 bases from J, the gap between germline ends came to 11 bases. The CDR3 runs 13 residues. This clone has a handful of counts. Its target is not known. This receptor was obtained from a human donor who received a COVID-19 vaccine. J is TRBJ1-2 and V is TRBV2; possibly TRBD1 for D (5 bases). The sequences come from CD4+ T cells from PBMCs cultured without peptide, collected after COVID-19 vaccination. As DNA, the CDR3 is TGTGCCAGAGAAGACAGAACTAACTATGGCTACACCTTC. It codes for CAREDRTNYGYTF. The full variable domain, with the rest looked up from reference TRBV2 and TRBJ1-2, is EPEVTQTPSHQVTQMGQEVILRCVPISNHLYFYWYRQILGQKVEFLVSFYNNEISEKSEIFDDQFSVERPDGSNFTLKIRSTKLEDSAMYFCAREDRTNYGYTFGSGTRLTVV.